The sequence of this T cell receptor beta chain was determined in a study of CD8 T cells in ankylosing spondylitis. Trimming shortened V by 6 bases and J by 10 bases, and 17 bases separated the two germline ends. The CDR3 is 13 residues long. TCRdb used MiXCR to reprocess the 5' RACE reads, holding one entry per CDR3 protein. The table lists a few hundred thousand distinct CDR3 sequences, 15% to 20% of them singletons. The receptor was isolated from a male donor with ankylosing spondylitis or in good health (not recorded which). The V call is TRBV12-3 or TRBV12-4, the J call TRBJ2-3, with unresolved D. The sample comprised blood, either unsorted or a sorted T cell fraction (not recorded which). CDR3 nucleotide sequence: TGTGCCAGCAGCCCTAGACGGGCAGGAGCGCAGTATTTT. This codes for CASSPRRAGAQYF.